This entry lists 11 T cell receptor beta chains sequenced from one sample in a study of cytomegalovirus exposure and HLA in healthy donors. Vbeta (60) and Jbeta (13) primers were used in the PCR. Assay used: immunoSEQ multiplex PCR; TCRdb lists only in-frame clones, some missing. The data hold 95,000 to 100,000 clones, with more than 80% observed a single time. The specimen sequenced was PBMCs. These receptors were collected from a man younger than 40 in good health and CMV-seronegative.

The genes are TRBV7-6 and TRBJ1-2; 11 bases map to TRBD1. This CDR3 contains 17 residues. Per the germline V gene, CDR1 is SGHVS and CDR2 is FNYEAQ. V shed 5 bases, J shed 1 base, and the junction held 9 bases outside the gene matches. This CDR3 reads CASSLGQGAFSNYGYTF. The CDR3 nucleotides are TGTGCCAGCAGCCTCGGACAGGGGGCATTTAGTAACTATGGCTACACCTTC.

The chain is built from TRBV6-1 and TRBJ2-7, with 7 nucleotides matching TRBD1. The CDR3 runs to 15 residues. The germline V gene has CDR1 MNHNS and CDR2 SASEGT. V gave up 2 bases and J gave up 7 bases; unmatched junction bases: 11. The CDR3 coding sequence is TGTGCCAGCAGTGAAAAGTGGAAGGGGGCGAGTGAGCAGTACTTC. It encodes CASSEKWKGASEQYF.

The chain is built from TRBV7-9 and TRBJ2-3; 12 bases map to TRBD2. J was trimmed by 6 bases and V by 2 bases; bases with no gene match: 6. The CDR3 runs 16 residues. Germline V gives CDR1 SEHNR, CDR2 FQNEAQ (reference sequence). The CDR3: CASSLLAGGQGDTQYF. CDR3 DNA: TGTGCCAGCAGCTTACTAGCGGGGGGGCAGGGTGATACGCAGTATTTT.

This chain connects TRBV9 to TRBJ2-1, with a tentative D call TRBD2 (5 bases). Per germline, CDR1 SGDLS and CDR2 YYNGEE. V was trimmed by 3 bases and J by 2 bases, leaving 18 bases between them. The CDR3 consists of 17 residues. For the CDR3, the DNA is TGTGCCAGCAGCGCAAATAGCGACTTAGACCCCTACAATGAGCAGTTCTTC. It encodes CASSANSDLDPYNEQFF.

A note on this clone: A read error may produce the germline difference seen at one junction end. CDR3 in amino acids: CASREAGVVADTQYF. The CDR3 DNA is TGTGCCAGCAGGGAAGCGGGAGTAGTCGCAGATACGCAGTATTTT. The chain carries TRBV6-1 and TRBJ2-3; TRBD2 aligns across 8 bases. The CDR3 spans 15 residues. Per the germline V gene, CDR1 is MNHNS and CDR2 is SASEGT.

The chain combines TRBV4-1 with TRBJ2-5, with D hard to call. The CDR3 contains 13 residues. V lost 2 bases, J lost 4 bases, and 8 bases lay in between. Germline loops: CDR1 MGHRA, CDR2 YSYEKL. The CDR3 DNA sequence: TGCGCCAGCAGCCAAACGAGACTAGAGACCCAGTACTTC. It encodes CASSQTRLETQYF.

V and J are TRBV11-1 and TRBJ2-1; 9 nucleotides agree with TRBD1. V was pared by 4 bases and J by 3 bases, with 4 bases of the junction left unmatched. The germline CDR1 and CDR2 sequences are SGHAT and FQDESV (reference sequence). CDR3 length: 15 amino acids. The CDR3 loop reads CASSWGQGRYNEQFF. CDR3 in DNA: TGTGCCAGCAGCTGGGGACAGGGCCGCTACAATGAGCAGTTCTTC.

The V gene is TRBV2, the J gene TRBJ2-7, with 7 bases matching TRBD1. Germline values: CDR1 SNHLY, CDR2 FYNNEI. This CDR3 is 11 amino acids long. The V and J ends lost 8 bases and 6 bases, in that order; junction bases with no gene match: 4. The CDR3 region is CASETGFEQYF. The CDR3 DNA reads as TGTGCCAGCGAGACAGGGTTCGAGCAGTACTTC. The whole variable domain, remainder taken from reference TRBV2 and TRBJ2-7, is EPEVTQTPSHQVTQMGQEVILRCVPISNHLYFYWYRQILGQKVEFLVSFYNNEISEKSEIFDDQFSVERPDGSNFTLKIRSTKLEDSAMYFCASETGFEQYFGPGTRLTVT.

This clone was seen once. The chain carries TRBV5-1 and TRBJ2-1; D not resolved. The germline V gene has CDR1 SGHRS and CDR2 YFSETQ. Trimming cost V 3 bases and J 10 bases, with 8 bases left between them. CDR3 length equals 11 residues. The CDR3 DNA sequence: TGCGCCAGCAGCTCTACGAGAGAGCAGTTCTTC. Protein sequence: CASSSTREQFF.

The chain links TRBV28 to TRBJ2-1; D is unclear. This CDR3 spans 11 amino acids. V dropped 5 bases and J dropped 10 bases, with 9 bases sitting between them. In germline, CDR1 is MDHEN, CDR2 SYDVKM. The CDR3 loop reads CASSPLSEQFF. CDR3 sequence (DNA): TGTGCCAGCAGTCCCCTCTCGGAGCAGTTCTTC.

This clone was seen only once. The CDR3: CASIGDTNEKLFF. As DNA, the CDR3 is TGTGCCAGTATCGGGGATACTAATGAAAAACTGTTTTTT. This chain uses TRBV6-1 with TRBJ1-4; D not certain. CDR1 MNHNS and CDR2 SASEGT come from the germline V gene. V lost 9 bases to trimming and J lost 2 bases, with 10 bases between them. The CDR3 runs to 13 residues.